This TCR beta chain was found in a study of blood T cells in healthy people across ages. Study-wide findings and caveats: Age brought a roughly linear fall in TCR beta diversity measured per million T cells. The CMV status of each donor remained undetermined, and this could have confounded shifts in expanded clonotypes.

This clonotype has a handful of counts. Its matching antigen is unknown. Every donor provided 7.5 to 10 milliliters of peripheral blood. Total RNA was extracted at no less than 5 micrograms per sample. Trimming pared 1 base from V and 5 bases from J, leaving 16 bases between. The length of the CDR3 is 16 residues. CDR1 is KGHDR, CDR2 SFDVKD, per germline. A second about 7 to 12 cycle PCR used barcoded and J-beta primers. TCRdb independently ran MiXCR on the 5' RACE reads; one entry per CDR3 protein. Here the sample spans about 620,000 distinct CDR3 sequences, roughly 21% being singletons. The receptor was derived from a man between 65 and 79 years old in good health. The rearrangement links TRBV24-1 to TRBJ2-5; possibly TRBD2 for D (5 bases). Sequencing input: blood. CDR3 residues: CATSDFPGRGLETQYF. In DNA, the CDR3 is TGTGCCACCAGTGATTTTCCGGGCAGAGGACTGGAGACCCAGTACTTC.